This T cell receptor beta chain was found in a study of cytomegalovirus exposure and HLA in healthy donors. A note on this clone: Antigen specificity is unknown.

It was with 60 Vbeta and 13 Jbeta primers that the PCR ran. Repertoires were generated with immunoSEQ multiplex PCR, while TCRdb's copy carries only in-frame clones and drops some. The table has about 130,000 clones, about 81% seen once. The CDR3 is 14 residues long. J lost 4 bases, V lost 4 bases, and 3 bases had no gene match. The germline V gene encodes CDR1 SGDLS and CDR2 YYNGEE. Study-wide findings and caveats: By HLA locus, TCR association rates varied in a later analysis, with DRB1 showing the most and HLA-C the fewest. It was shown in a later analysis that HLA-associated TCR beta chains were more clonally expanded than other, equally common chains. Some highly shared sequence variants likely arose as a pipeline artifact.

Source material: PBMCs. The TCR was taken from a woman in her thirties in good health and CMV-seronegative. J is TRBJ1-1 and V is TRBV9; 11 bases match TRBD1. The CDR3 bases are TGTGCCAGCAGCATGGGACAGGGGGGCACTGAAGCTTTCTTT. Translated: CASSMGQGGTEAFF.